This T cell receptor (beta chain) stems from a study of glioma-infiltrating T cells. Whole-study results and caveats: CDR3 overlap between tissue and blood was very small. Tissue-blood divergence was below expectation in non-neoplastic patients, above in gliomas.

TCR alpha and beta CDR3 regions were amplified from RNA using iRepertoire nested multiplex PCR. Tissue mRNA or PBMC total RNA, 100-400 ng, went into one-step reverse transcription and amplification. One entry per CDR3 protein results from TCRdb running MiXCR on the multiplex PCR reads. This sample has roughly 120,000 distinct CDR3 sequences, with 23% found just once. This CDR3 has 14 residues. Germline CDR1 is SGHTA and CDR2 is FQGNSA. Trimming took off 0 bases at V and 7 bases at J, with 10 bases between the two ends. This clonotype was observed at least ten times. The antigen is undetermined. The sequencing input was glioma tissue, nonneoplastic brain tissue, or PBMCs (not recorded which). V gene TRBV7-2 combines with J gene TRBJ2-4; D unresolved. This clonotype was sampled from a human donor with low-grade glioma or glioblastoma, undergoing nonglioma brain surgery, or in good health (not recorded which). CDR3 sequence reads: CASSLAFGANIQYF. CDR3 bases: TGTGCCAGCAGCTTAGCGTTCGGCGCGAACATTCAGTACTTC. The full variable domain, with the rest looked up from reference TRBV7-2 and TRBJ2-4, is GAGVSQSPSNKVTEKGKDVELRCDPISGHTALYWYRQSLGQGLEFLIYFQGNSAPDKSGLPSDRFSAERTGGSVSTLTIQRTQQEDSAVYLCASSLAFGANIQYFGAGTRLSVL.